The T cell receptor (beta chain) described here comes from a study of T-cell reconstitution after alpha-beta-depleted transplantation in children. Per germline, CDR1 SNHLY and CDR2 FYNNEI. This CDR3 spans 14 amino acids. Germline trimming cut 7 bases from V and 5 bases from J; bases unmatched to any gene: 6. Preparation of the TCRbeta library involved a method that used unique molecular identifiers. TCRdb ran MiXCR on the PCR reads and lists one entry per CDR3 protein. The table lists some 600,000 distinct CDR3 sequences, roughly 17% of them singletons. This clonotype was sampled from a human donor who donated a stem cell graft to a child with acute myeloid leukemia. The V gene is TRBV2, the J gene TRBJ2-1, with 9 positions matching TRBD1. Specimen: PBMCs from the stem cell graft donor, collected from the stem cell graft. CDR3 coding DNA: TGTGCCAGCACAAGGGACAGGGTAGACAATGAGCAGTTCTTC. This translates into CASTRDRVDNEQFF.